The 26 T cell receptor beta chains in this list originate from one sample, sequenced in a study of T cells after yellow fever vaccination. Via MiXCR, TCRdb re-called the 5' RACE reads, giving one row per CDR3 protein. Of some 560,000 distinct CDR3 sequences in the sample, about a sixth were seen once. The sample in question was PBMCs, obtained 5 to 6 days after the first yellow fever vaccination. Receptors were obtained from a man between 18 and 35 years old who received the YFV17D yellow fever vaccine.

This clonotype was found many times. The J gene is TRBJ2-1, the V gene TRBV7-2; tentatively, D is TRBD1 (5 bases). CDR1 SGHTA and CDR2 FQGNSA come from the germline V gene. This CDR3 has 16 residues. The V end lost 1 base, the J end lost 2 bases, and 12 bases lay between the germline ends. The CDR3 spells CASSLVGAATYNEQFF. CDR3 sequence (DNA): TGTGCCAGCAGCTTAGTAGGGGCAGCTACCTACAATGAGCAGTTCTTC.

The J gene is TRBJ2-2, the V gene TRBV7-3; D is possibly TRBD2 (6 bases). Trimming cost V 1 base and J 6 bases, with 9 bases left between them. Germline assignment: CDR1 SGHTA and CDR2 FQGTGA. The CDR3 is made up of 14 amino acids. The CDR3 is CASSLNGEAGELFF. The CDR3 coding sequence is TGTGCCAGCAGCTTAAACGGGGAGGCCGGGGAGCTGTTTTTT. The full variable domain, completed using reference TRBV7-3 and TRBJ2-2, is GAGVSQTPSNKVTEKGKYVELRCDPISGHTALYWYRQSLGQGPEFLIYFQGTGAADDSGLPNDRFFAVRPEGSVSTLKIQRTERGDSAVYLCASSLNGEAGELFFGEGSRLTVL.

This chain links TRBV12-3 or TRBV12-4 with TRBJ1-2; no firm D call. Trimming shortened V by 5 bases and J by 8 bases, and 15 bases separated the two germline ends. CDR3 length: 13 amino acids. CDR3 nucleotides: TGTGCCAGCAGTCCGCGAGAAGGCTGGGGCTACACCTTC. Translating gives CASSPREGWGYTF.

Only a few counts were recorded for this clonotype. The rearrangement joins TRBV4-3 to TRBJ2-7; D uncertain. Looked up from germline, CDR1 is LGHNA and CDR2 is YSLEER. This CDR3 comprises 16 residues. V was cut by 0 bases and J by 0 bases, with 12 bases left in between. The CDR3 DNA follows: TGCGCCAGCAGCCAAGATGTAAGGTCCCCCTCCTACGAGCAGTACTTC. This codes for CASSQDVRSPSYEQYF.

This sequence joins TRBV7-9 and TRBJ2-2; TRBD1 is a possible D gene (5 bases). CDR3 length equals 16 residues. Germline lookup yields CDR1 SEHNR and CDR2 FQNEAQ (reference sequence). The V and J ends lost 5 bases and 0 bases respectively, with 13 bases between them. The CDR3 is CASSRSRQTNTGELFF. Written as DNA, the CDR3 is TGTGCCAGCAGCCGCAGTCGACAGACGAACACCGGGGAGCTGTTTTTT.

This clonotype was counted a few times. This chain joins TRBV4-1 and TRBJ2-1; possibly TRBD2 for D (5 bases). The CDR3 loop spans 13 amino acids. Trimming shortened V by 1 base and J by 8 bases, and 9 bases separated the two germline ends. In germline, CDR1 is MGHRA, CDR2 YSYEKL. The DNA of the CDR3 is TGCGCCAGCAGCCAAGGGGCGGGTGATGAGCAGTTCTTC. Amino acids: CASSQGAGDEQFF.

J is TRBJ2-5 and V is TRBV6-2 or TRBV6-3; D may match TRBD1 or TRBD2 (5 bases each). Germline CDR1 and CDR2: MNHEY and SVGEGT. The CDR3 spans 12 residues. The V end lost 6 bases, the J end lost 7 bases, and 12 bases lay between the germline ends. CDR3 region: CASRTRGATQYF. DNA for the CDR3: TGTGCCAGCAGAACGAGGGGTGCGACCCAGTACTTC.

This clonotype was found a few times. This chain links TRBV7-2 with TRBJ1-2; 9 bases line up with TRBD1. The CDR3 runs 15 residues. With 4 bases clipped from V and 6 bases from J, the junction kept 9 bases outside the gene matches. Germline CDR1 is SGHTA and CDR2 is FQGNSA. The CDR3 sequence: CASSSQPGQGNGYTF. CDR3 nucleotide sequence: TGTGCCAGCAGCTCCCAGCCGGGACAGGGAAATGGCTACACCTTC.

The gene calls are TRBV28 and TRBJ1-2, with D perhaps TRBD1 (5 bases). The CDR3 consists of 15 residues. Per the germline V gene, CDR1 is MDHEN and CDR2 is SYDVKM. With 5 bases removed from V and 8 bases from J, the gap between germline ends came to 21 bases. This chain's CDR3 is CASSIGRQRGKGYTF. CDR3 in DNA: TGTGCCAGCAGTATTGGCAGGCAGCGGGGGAAGGGCTACACCTTC.

This clonotype was seen only a few times. The genes are TRBV12-3 or TRBV12-4 and TRBJ2-1; TRBD2 aligns across 7 bases. V lost 1 base to trimming and J lost 6 bases; unmatched junction nucleotides: 6. There are 15 residues in the CDR3. The DNA for the CDR3 is TGTGCCAGCAGTTTAGATTGGGGGGGACTCAATGAGCAGTTCTTC. Residues: CASSLDWGGLNEQFF.

The chain has TRBV10-3 and TRBJ2-3, with D perhaps matching TRBD1 or TRBD2 (6 bases each). V shed 2 bases and J shed 2 bases, with 17 bases lying between them. Germline V gives CDR1 ENHRY, CDR2 SYGVKD. This CDR3 has 17 amino acids. In DNA, the CDR3 is TGTGCCATCAGTGAGATGCCGGGCAGGGGACTCACAGATACGCAGTATTTT. As protein: CAISEMPGRGLTDTQYF.

The CDR3 region has the DNA TGTGCCAGCAGCTTAGCCCTAAACATTCAGTACTTC. Protein: CASSLALNIQYF. The genes are TRBV7-9 and TRBJ2-4, with no clear D. Germline CDR1 is SEHNR and CDR2 is FQNEAQ (reference sequence). CDR3 length: 12 amino acids. V lost 0 bases to trimming and J lost 6 bases, with 3 bases between them.

This clonotype was seen only a few times. The chain uses TRBV6-1 and TRBJ1-2; D gene ambiguous. Germline V gene lookup returns CDR1 MNHNS and CDR2 SASEGT. CDR3 length equals 13 residues. Trimming took off 6 bases at V and 4 bases at J, with 12 bases between the two ends. CDR3 nucleotide sequence: TGTGCCAGCAGCCCAGAGCGGGGCTATGGCTACACCTTC. It translates to CASSPERGYGYTF.

Ten or more counts support this clonotype. The chain carries TRBV5-6 and TRBJ2-2, with TRBD2 as a possible D gene (5 bases). Germline loops: CDR1 SGHDT, CDR2 YYEEEE. V gave up 4 bases and J gave up 1 base, with 14 bases separating them. This CDR3 comprises 16 residues. DNA for the CDR3: TGTGCCAGCAGCACTGAGGAGGTTGGGAACACCGGGGAGCTGTTTTTT. The encoded protein is CASSTEEVGNTGELFF. The variable domain in full, with the rest retrieved from reference TRBV5-6 and TRBJ2-2, is DAGVTQSPTHLIKTRGQQVTLRCSPKSGHDTVSWYQQALGQGPQFIFQYYEEEERQRGNFPDRFSGHQFPNYSSELNVNALLLGDSALYLCASSTEEVGNTGELFFGEGSRLTVL.

V usage is TRBV7-9 and J usage is TRBJ1-5, with D tentatively TRBD1 (5 bases). The CDR3 spans 14 residues. The ends were cut back, 4 bases at V and 5 bases at J, with 12 bases in the middle. Germline CDR1 and CDR2: SEHNR and FQNEAQ (reference sequence). The CDR3 bases are TGTGCCAGCAGCTCCTCGTCGGGGGATCAGCCCCAGCATTTT. Amino acids: CASSSSSGDQPQHF.

This clonotype has just a few counts. V gene TRBV7-9 combines with J gene TRBJ2-2, with 8 bases identical to TRBD2. The CDR3 covers 16 residues. The J segment lost 4 bases and the V segment lost 5 bases, leaving 9 bases of the junction unmatched. CDR1 and CDR2 (germline): SEHNR, FQNEAQ (reference sequence). The CDR3 reads CASSLPSGYSTGELFF. As DNA, the CDR3 is TGTGCCAGCAGCCTCCCTAGCGGGTATTCCACCGGGGAGCTGTTTTTT.

This clonotype was counted only a few times. The rearrangement uses TRBV7-2 and TRBJ2-3; 8 bases fit TRBD2. Per the germline V gene, CDR1 is SGHTA and CDR2 is FQGNSA. The CDR3 spans 16 residues. Trimming cost V 3 bases and J 4 bases; bases outside gene matches: 9. The CDR3 loop is CASSFGGGTGADTQYF. The CDR3 coding sequence is TGTGCCAGCAGCTTCGGCGGGGGGACGGGCGCAGATACGCAGTATTTT. Complete variable domain (other parts from reference TRBV7-2 and TRBJ2-3): GAGVSQSPSNKVTEKGKDVELRCDPISGHTALYWYRQSLGQGLEFLIYFQGNSAPDKSGLPSDRFSAERTGGSVSTLTIQRTQQEDSAVYLCASSFGGGTGADTQYFGPGTRLTVL.

A few counts support this clonotype. V and J are TRBV7-9 and TRBJ2-5, with 11 bases identical to TRBD2. CDR1 and CDR2 from the germline V gene are SEHNR and FQNEAQ (reference sequence). The junction had 3 bases not matched to a gene; V was cut back by 3 bases and J by 0 bases. The CDR3 loop spans 16 amino acids. The CDR3 is CASSFLLAGDQETQYF. The CDR3 region has the DNA TGTGCCAGCAGCTTCTTACTAGCGGGGGACCAAGAGACCCAGTACTTC.

The chain employs TRBV7-2 and TRBJ2-7; maybe TRBD1 (6 bases). V was shortened by 4 bases and J by 3 bases, with 16 bases between the two germline ends. Germline assignment: CDR1 SGHTA and CDR2 FQGNSA. CDR3 length equals 15 residues. The CDR3 here is CASSSYSGTNYEQYF. DNA of the CDR3: TGTGCCAGCAGCTCCTATTCCGGGACAAACTACGAGCAGTACTTC.

The chain has TRBV7-9 and TRBJ2-4, with 7 bases lining up with TRBD1. Trimming took 5 bases from V and 1 from J; bases not matched to a gene: 11. Germline V CDR1 and CDR2: SEHNR, FQNEAQ (reference sequence). This CDR3 has 17 residues. The CDR3 here is CASSPLDRKRAKNIQYF. CDR3 DNA: TGTGCCAGCAGCCCATTGGACAGGAAAAGGGCCAAAAACATTCAGTACTTC.

The chain combines TRBV7-2 with TRBJ2-5; D possibly uses TRBD1 or TRBD2 (5 bases each). This CDR3 has 13 amino acids. Trimming took 7 bases from V and 6 from J, leaving 15 bases between them. Germline V lookup: CDR1 SGHTA, CDR2 FQGNSA. CDR3 in DNA: TGTGCCAGCAACCTCTTGGGGGTACAGACCCAGTACTTC. Translation: CASNLLGVQTQYF.

This clonotype was detected only a few times. The chain recombines TRBV7-9 with TRBJ2-7, with 7 nucleotides matching TRBD1. The CDR3 spans 14 residues. J lost 2 bases, V lost 5 bases, and 6 bases had no gene match. Per the germline V gene, CDR1 is SEHNR and CDR2 is FQNEAQ (reference sequence). The CDR3 sequence: CASSPGDRTYEQYF. The CDR3 DNA is TGTGCCAGCAGCCCAGGGGACAGAACCTACGAGCAGTACTTC.

This clonotype was detected a few times. The chain employs TRBV5-6 and TRBJ2-3, with 9 bases fitting TRBD1. The CDR3 runs 17 residues. Per germline, CDR1 SGHDT and CDR2 YYEEEE. The junction had 13 bases not matched to a gene; V was cut back by 3 bases and J by 5 bases. The CDR3 nucleotides read TGTGCCAGCAGCTCTCGCCGTTGGACAGGGGATCAAGATACGCAGTATTTT. Translated, it gives CASSSRRWTGDQDTQYF.

The sample holds a few counts of this clonotype. The genes are TRBV7-8 and TRBJ2-7; no firm D call. CDR3 length: 16 residues. Trimming removed 0 bases from V and 3 bases from J, with 15 bases in between. Germline V CDR1 and CDR2: SGHVS, FQNEAQ. The CDR3 DNA is TGTGCCAGCAGCTTAGCGGTCAGGAATTCTTTCTACGAGCAGTACGTC. This codes for CASSLAVRNSFYEQYV.

CDR3 DNA sequence: TGCAGTGCTAGAGGCAACGTACTAGCGGGGGGAGGGGAGCAGTTCTTC. This translates into CSARGNVLAGGGEQFF. The rearrangement uses TRBV20-1 and TRBJ2-1; 12 nucleotides line up with TRBD2. The germline CDR1 and CDR2 sequences are DFQATT and SNEGSKA (reference sequence). The CDR3 runs 16 residues. V trimming: 1 base; J trimming: 10 bases; junction bases outside the gene matches: 11.

This rearrangement joins TRBV7-8 to TRBJ1-2; a weak D match, TRBD1 (6 bases). Trimming cost V 1 base and J 12 bases, with 12 bases left between them. CDR3 length equals 12 residues. Germline CDR1 and CDR2: SGHVS and FQNEAQ. The CDR3 loop is CASSLGSGVDTF. CDR3 coding DNA: TGTGCCAGCAGCTTAGGGTCAGGGGTCGACACCTTC.